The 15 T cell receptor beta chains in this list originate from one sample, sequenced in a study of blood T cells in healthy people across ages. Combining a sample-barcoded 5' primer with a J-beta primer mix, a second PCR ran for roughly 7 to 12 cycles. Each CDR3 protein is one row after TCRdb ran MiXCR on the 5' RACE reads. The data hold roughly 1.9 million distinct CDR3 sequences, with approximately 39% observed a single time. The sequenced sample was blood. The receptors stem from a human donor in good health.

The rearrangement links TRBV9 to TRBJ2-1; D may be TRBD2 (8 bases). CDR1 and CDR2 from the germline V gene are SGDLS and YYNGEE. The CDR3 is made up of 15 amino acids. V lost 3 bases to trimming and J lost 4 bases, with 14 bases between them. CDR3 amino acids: CASSAGGGRYNEQFF. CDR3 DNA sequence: TGTGCCAGCAGCGCGGGAGGGGGCAGGTACAATGAGCAGTTCTTC.

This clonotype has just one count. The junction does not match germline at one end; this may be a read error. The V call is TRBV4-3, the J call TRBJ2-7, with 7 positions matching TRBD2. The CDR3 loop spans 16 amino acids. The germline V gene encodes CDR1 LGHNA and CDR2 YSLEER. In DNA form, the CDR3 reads TGCGCCAACAGCCAAGGAATCCAGGGAGGGAACTACGAGCAGTACTTC. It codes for CANSQGIQGGNYEQYF.

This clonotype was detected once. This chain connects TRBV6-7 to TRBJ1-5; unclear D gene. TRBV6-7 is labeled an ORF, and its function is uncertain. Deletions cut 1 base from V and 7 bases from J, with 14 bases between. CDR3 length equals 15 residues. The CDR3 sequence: CASSYWYSKGQPQHF. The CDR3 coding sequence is TGTGCCAGCAGTTACTGGTACAGTAAGGGCCAGCCCCAGCATTTT.

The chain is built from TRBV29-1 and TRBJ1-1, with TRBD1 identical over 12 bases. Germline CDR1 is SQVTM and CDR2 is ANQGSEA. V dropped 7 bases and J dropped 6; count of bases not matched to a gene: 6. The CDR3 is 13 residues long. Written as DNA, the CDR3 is TGCAGCGCCTCCGGGACAGGGGGCTCTGAAGCTTTCTTT. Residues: CSASGTGGSEAFF.

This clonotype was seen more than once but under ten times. The CDR3 sequence is CSVEGGRYGYTF. DNA for the CDR3: TGCAGCGTTGAAGGGGGGAGGTATGGCTACACCTTC. The chain recombines TRBV29-1 with TRBJ1-2; D is perhaps TRBD1 (5 bases). V was shortened by 1 base and J by 5 bases, with 8 bases between the two germline ends. CDR1 and CDR2 from the germline V gene are SQVTM and ANQGSEA. This CDR3 spans 12 amino acids.

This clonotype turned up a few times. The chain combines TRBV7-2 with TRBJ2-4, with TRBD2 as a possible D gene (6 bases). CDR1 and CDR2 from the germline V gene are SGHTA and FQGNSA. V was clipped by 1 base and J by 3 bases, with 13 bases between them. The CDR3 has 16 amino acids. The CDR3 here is CASSLGHSGGKNIQYF. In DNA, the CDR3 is TGTGCCAGCAGCTTAGGACACTCCGGGGGCAAAAACATTCAGTACTTC. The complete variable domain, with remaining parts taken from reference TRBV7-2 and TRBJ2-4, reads GAGVSQSPSNKVTEKGKDVELRCDPISGHTALYWYRQSLGQGLEFLIYFQGNSAPDKSGLPSDRFSAERTGGSVSTLTIQRTQQEDSAVYLCASSLGHSGGKNIQYFGAGTRLSVL.

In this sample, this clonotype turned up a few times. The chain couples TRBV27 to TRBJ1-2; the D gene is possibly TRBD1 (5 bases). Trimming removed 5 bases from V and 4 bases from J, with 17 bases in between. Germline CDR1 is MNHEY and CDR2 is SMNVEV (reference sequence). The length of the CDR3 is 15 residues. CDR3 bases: TGTGCCAGCAGTCCAAGACAGATTCGTCCCTATGGCTACACCTTC. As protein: CASSPRQIRPYGYTF.

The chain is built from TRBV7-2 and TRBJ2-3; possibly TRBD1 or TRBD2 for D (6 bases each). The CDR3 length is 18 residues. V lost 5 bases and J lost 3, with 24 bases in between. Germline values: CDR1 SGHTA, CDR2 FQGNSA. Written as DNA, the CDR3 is TGTGCCAGCAGCCCCCTTCGCGGGACTCAGGGGAGTACAGATACGCAGTATTTT. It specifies CASSPLRGTQGSTDTQYF. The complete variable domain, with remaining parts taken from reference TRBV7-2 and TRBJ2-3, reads GAGVSQSPSNKVTEKGKDVELRCDPISGHTALYWYRQSLGQGLEFLIYFQGNSAPDKSGLPSDRFSAERTGGSVSTLTIQRTQQEDSAVYLCASSPLRGTQGSTDTQYFGPGTRLTVL.

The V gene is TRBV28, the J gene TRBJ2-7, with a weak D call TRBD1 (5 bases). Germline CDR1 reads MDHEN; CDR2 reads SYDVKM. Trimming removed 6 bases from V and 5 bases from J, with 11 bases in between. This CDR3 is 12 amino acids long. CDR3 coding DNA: TGTGCCAGCAGCCCTATGGGGCACGAGCAGTACTTC. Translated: CASSPMGHEQYF.

As DNA, the CDR3 is TGTGCCAGCAGCCAAGACACCGGAACCGGGACAGGGGACATTCAGTACTTC. As protein: CASSQDTGTGTGDIQYF. The rearrangement uses TRBV4-2 and TRBJ2-4, with 10 positions matching TRBD1. Germline CDR1 and CDR2: LGHNA and YNFKEQ. V lost 0 bases to trimming and J lost 8 bases; unmatched junction nucleotides: 10. The CDR3 is 17 residues long.

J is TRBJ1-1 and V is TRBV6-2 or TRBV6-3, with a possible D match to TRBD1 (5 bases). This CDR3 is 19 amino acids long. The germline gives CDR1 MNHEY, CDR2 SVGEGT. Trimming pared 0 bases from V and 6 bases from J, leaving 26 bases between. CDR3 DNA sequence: TGTGCCAGCAGTTACTCCTTATCGGAGGGGTCGGGTGAAGTCCCTGAAGCTTTCTTT. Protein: CASSYSLSEGSGEVPEAFF.

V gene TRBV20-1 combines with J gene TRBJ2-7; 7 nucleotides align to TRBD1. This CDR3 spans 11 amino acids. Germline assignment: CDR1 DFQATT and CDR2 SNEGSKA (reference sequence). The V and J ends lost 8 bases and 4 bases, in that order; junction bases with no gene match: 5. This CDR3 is CSIGRGYEQYF. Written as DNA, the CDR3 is TGCAGTATCGGCAGGGGGTACGAGCAGTACTTC.

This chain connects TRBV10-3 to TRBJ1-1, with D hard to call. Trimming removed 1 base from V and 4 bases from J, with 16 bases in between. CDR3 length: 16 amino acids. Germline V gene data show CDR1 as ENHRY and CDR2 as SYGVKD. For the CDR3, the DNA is TGTGCCATCAGTGAGTATTCGACCCTCATGGGCACTGAAGCTTTCTTT. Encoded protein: CAISEYSTLMGTEAFF.

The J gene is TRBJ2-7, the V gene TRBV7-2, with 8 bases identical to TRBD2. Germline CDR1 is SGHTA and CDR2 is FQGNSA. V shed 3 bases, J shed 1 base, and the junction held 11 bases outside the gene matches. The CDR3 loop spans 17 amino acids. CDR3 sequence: CASSLPSGRGASYEQYF. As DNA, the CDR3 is TGTGCCAGCAGCTTGCCCTCGGGGCGGGGGGCTTCCTACGAGCAGTACTTC.

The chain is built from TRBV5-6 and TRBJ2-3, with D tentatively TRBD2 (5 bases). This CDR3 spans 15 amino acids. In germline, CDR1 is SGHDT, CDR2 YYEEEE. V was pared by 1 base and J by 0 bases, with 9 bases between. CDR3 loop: CASSLIPGSTDTQYF. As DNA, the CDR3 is TGTGCCAGCAGCTTGATTCCGGGAAGCACAGATACGCAGTATTTT.